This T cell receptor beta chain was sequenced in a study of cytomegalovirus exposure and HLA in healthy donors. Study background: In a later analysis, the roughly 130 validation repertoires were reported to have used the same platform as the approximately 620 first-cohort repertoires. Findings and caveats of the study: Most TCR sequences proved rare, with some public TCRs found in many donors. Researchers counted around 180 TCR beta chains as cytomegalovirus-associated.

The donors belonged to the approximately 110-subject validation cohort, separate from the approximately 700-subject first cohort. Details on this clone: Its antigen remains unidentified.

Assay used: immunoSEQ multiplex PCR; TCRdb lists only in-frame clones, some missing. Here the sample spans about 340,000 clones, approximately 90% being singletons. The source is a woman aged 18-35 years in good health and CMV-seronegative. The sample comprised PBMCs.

The CDR3 loop is CASSLSGRAFF. CDR3 sequence (DNA): TGTGCCAGCAGTCTTTCGGGTAGAGCTTTCTTT. The V call is TRBV28, the J call TRBJ1-1; D remains unclear. V was cut by 5 bases and J by 10 bases, with 11 bases left in between. The CDR3 sequence is 11 residues long. Germline V gene lookup returns CDR1 MDHEN and CDR2 SYDVKM.